The rows below give T cell receptor beta chains drawn from one sample of a study of glioma-infiltrating T cells after dendritic cell vaccination. Sequencing was performed with immunoSEQ multiplex PCR; in TCRdb, only in-frame clones are kept and a portion is missing. The sample has about 73,000 clones, roughly 80% seen once. The starting material was blood, obtained before dendritic cell vaccination. Source of these receptors: a human donor with glioblastoma. CDR3s include the opening cysteine and the closing phenylalanine or tryptophan. A D gene is named only where the DNA matches it firmly. The listing skips clone size in some rows; elsewhere it reads once, few, many or a size class.

TRBJ1-2,16,TRBV19,-,-,CASSISRTRANYGYTF,TGTGCCAGTAGTATTTCCCGTACCCGAGCTAACTATGGCTACACCTTC
TRBJ1-1,13,TRBV7-3,-,-,CASSTTGITEAFF,TGTGCCAGCAGCACCACAGGGATCACTGAAGCTTTCTTT
TRBJ1-1,16,TRBV10-1,-,TRBD1,CASRADRGIGRWEAFF,TGCGCCAGCAGGGCGGACAGGGGGATTGGAAGGTGGGAAGCTTTCTTT
TRBJ1-1,11,TRBV2,few,-,CASTQNTEAFF,TGTGCCAGCACACAGAACACTGAAGCTTTCTTT
TRBJ1-1,14,TRBV6-5,-,TRBD1,CASSSTGANTEAFF,TGTGCCAGCAGTTCGACAGGGGCGAACACTGAAGCTTTCTTT
TRBJ1-4,16,TRBV5-1,once,-,CASSLDGRAQNEKLFF,TGCGCCAGCAGCTTGGATGGGCGTGCCCAAAATGAAAAACTGTTTTTT
TRBJ1-4,15,TRBV19,-,TRBD1,CASRDGGTGHEKLFF,TGTGCCAGTAGAGATGGGGGGACAGGACATGAAAAACTGTTTTTT
TRBJ2-3,13,TRBV2,once,-,CASRREIADTQYF,TGTGCCAGCAGGAGGGAGATTGCAGATACGCAGTATTTT
TRBJ2-2,14,TRBV10-3,-,TRBD1,CAIRDRDESGELFF,TGTGCCATCAGGGACAGGGACGAATCCGGGGAGCTGTTTTTT
TRBJ1-5,13,TRBV7-2,once,-,CASSLDLAQPQHF,TGTGCCAGCAGCTTAGATCTAGCTCAGCCCCAGCATTTT
TRBJ2-3,15,TRBV11-2,-,-,CASSYIAAYTDTQYF,TGTGCCAGCAGCTACATAGCGGCGTACACAGATACGCAGTATTTT
TRBJ1-4,14,TRBV18,-,-,CASSRRDGNEKLFF,TGTGCCAGCTCACGGCGGGACGGTAATGAAAAACTGTTTTTT
TRBJ2-5,19,TRBV4-1,-,TRBD1,CASSQDAFTGTGRRETQYF,TGCGCCAGCAGCCAAGACGCCTTCACCGGGACAGGGCGACGAGAGACCCAGTACTTC
TRBJ2-7,14,TRBV6-5,-,-,CASSYSRNSYEQYF,TGTGCCAGCAGTTACTCGAGGAACTCCTACGAGCAGTACTTC
TRBJ1-5,13,TRBV13,-,-,CASSIRRNQPQHF,TGTGCCAGCAGCATAAGGAGGAATCAGCCCCAGCATTTT
TRBJ1-4,14,TRBV28,few,-,CASSVDRFNEKLFF,TGTGCCAGCAGTGTGGACAGATTTAATGAAAAACTGTTTTTT
TRBJ2-5,17,TRBV2,-,-,CASSEASSQPRWETQYF,TGTGCCAGCAGTGAAGCCTCGTCGCAACCGCGGTGGGAGACCCAGTACTTC
TRBJ2-1,14,TRBV4-1,-,-,CASSLRRAVNEQFF,TGCGCCAGCAGCCTCAGACGAGCGGTCAATGAGCAGTTCTTC
TRBJ2-1,13,TRBV10-3,few,-,CAISESLENEQFF,TGTGCCATCAGTGAGTCTTTGGAGAATGAGCAGTTCTTC
TRBJ1-1,17,TRBV19,-,-,CASSLITGAEGRAEAFF,TGTGCCAGTAGCCTTATAACTGGTGCGGAGGGGAGGGCTGAAGCTTTCTTT
TRBJ2-5,11,TRBV27,once,-,CASSFGGTQYF,TGTGCCAGCAGTTTTGGAGGGACCCAGTACTTC
TRBJ1-5,15,TRBV7-3,-,-,CASSWKGDSNQPQHF,TGTGCCAGCAGCTGGAAAGGGGATAGCAATCAGCCCCAGCATTTT
TRBJ2-5,17,TRBV4-1,-,TRBD2,CASSQGKLAGGVETQYF,TGCGCCAGCAGCCAGGGCAAACTAGCGGGAGGGGTAGAGACCCAGTACTTC
TRBJ2-5,15,TRBV5-1,-,-,CASSLGQILQETQYF,TGCGCCAGCAGCTTAGGACAGATATTACAAGAGACCCAGTACTTC
TRBJ1-6,15,TRBV27,-,-,CASSPRQVYNSPLHF,TGTGCCAGCAGTCCGAGACAGGTTTATAATTCACCCCTCCACTTT
TRBJ1-4,14,TRBV2,-,-,CASSEVTNNEKLFF,TGTGCCAGCAGTGAGGTGACAAACAATGAAAAACTGTTTTTT
TRBJ2-5,16,TRBV6-5,-,-,CASSYSNTGSGETQYF,TGTGCCAGCAGTTACTCGAACACCGGGAGCGGAGAGACCCAGTACTTC
TRBJ2-1,13,TRBV25-1,once,-,CASRDWIYNEQFF,TGTGCCAGCAGGGACTGGATCTACAATGAGCAGTTCTTC
TRBJ1-1,15,TRBV5-4,-,-,CASSLQGEGGTEAFF,TGTGCCAGCAGCCTCCAAGGGGAGGGGGGCACTGAAGCTTTCTTT
TRBJ2-7,21,TRBV2,few,TRBD1,CASSKRVLLTGGDSARMRQYF,TGTGCCAGCAGTAAAAGGGTTTTGTTGACAGGGGGCGATTCTGCGAGGATGCGGCAGTACTTC
TRBJ1-2,16,TRBV7-9,-,-,CASSSRGGGHNYGYTF,TGTGCCAGCAGCTCTCGAGGGGGGGGCCATAACTATGGCTACACCTTC
TRBJ1-1,11,TRBV6-1,-,TRBD1,CASSEIRGAFF,TGTGCCAGCAGTGAAATCAGGGGGGCTTTCTTT
TRBJ1-5,17,TRBV5-5,once,-,CASSLAPTGQSNQPQHF,TGTGCCAGCAGCTTGGCCCCTACGGGACAAAGCAATCAGCCCCAGCATTTT
TRBJ2-2,15,TRBV25-1,-,TRBD2,CASSETSGRAGELFF,TGTGCCAGCAGCGAGACTAGCGGGAGGGCCGGGGAGCTGTTTTTT
TRBJ1-2,13,TRBV6-4,once,TRBD1,CASSLTGSFGYTF,TGTGCCAGCAGTCTGACAGGGTCTTTTGGCTACACCTTC
TRBJ2-2,17,TRBV5-1,-,TRBD1,CASSLTPTGVGSGELFF,TGCGCCAGCAGCTTGACTCCGACAGGGGTGGGTTCCGGGGAGCTGTTTTTT
TRBJ2-7,13,TRBV19,-,TRBD1,CASQRDRMYEQYF,TGTGCCAGTCAACGGGACAGGATGTACGAGCAGTACTTC
TRBJ2-1,13,TRBV2,-,TRBD1,CASSGGQYNEQFF,TGTGCCAGCAGTGGGGGACAGTACAATGAGCAGTTCTTC
TRBJ2-1,15,TRBV9,-,TRBD2,CASSVELAGYNEQFF,TGTGCCAGCAGCGTAGAACTAGCGGGATACAATGAGCAGTTCTTC